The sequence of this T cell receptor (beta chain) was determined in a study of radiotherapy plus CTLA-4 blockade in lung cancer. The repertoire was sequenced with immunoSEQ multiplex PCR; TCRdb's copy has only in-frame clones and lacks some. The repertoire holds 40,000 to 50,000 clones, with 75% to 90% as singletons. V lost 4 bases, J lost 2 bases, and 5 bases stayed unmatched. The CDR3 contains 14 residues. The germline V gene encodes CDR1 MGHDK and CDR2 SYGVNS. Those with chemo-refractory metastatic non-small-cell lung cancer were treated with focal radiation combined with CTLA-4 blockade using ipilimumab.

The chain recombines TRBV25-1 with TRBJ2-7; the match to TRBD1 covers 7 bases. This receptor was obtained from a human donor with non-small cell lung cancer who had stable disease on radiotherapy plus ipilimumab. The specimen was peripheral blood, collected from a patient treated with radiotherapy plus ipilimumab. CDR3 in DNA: TGTGCCAGCAGTGTTGACAGGGAAACCTACGAGCAGTACTTC. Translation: CASSVDRETYEQYF.